A single T cell receptor beta chain is shown here with its context. The antigen is undetermined. The data belong to a study of post-analysis software for immune sequencing data. Study-level information: The patients showed relapsing-remitting, secondary progressive and progressive-relapsing multiple sclerosis courses. Findings of the study overall: Patients carried roughly 5 TRBV segments more frequently than controls did, and TRBV5-6, TRBV5-1 and TRBV20-1 were among them. Normalized Chao1 diversity was significantly lower in multiple sclerosis patients than in controls. Clustering by F measure revealed strong co-clustering among samples prepared together in one batch.

Looked up from germline, CDR1 is MGHRA and CDR2 is YSYEKL. V dropped 1 base and J dropped 6; count of bases not matched to a gene: 2. CDR3 length: 15 amino acids. Prepared libraries of TCR beta cDNA carried unique molecular identifiers. With about 0.95 to 11 million T cells as the source, approximately 450,000 cDNA molecules resulted. TCRdb independently ran MiXCR on the PCR reads; one entry per CDR3 protein. The table lists more than 500,000 distinct CDR3 sequences, 34% of them singletons. The sequence was collected from a girl under 18 with multiple sclerosis. Sequences were obtained from blood. The J gene is TRBJ2-2, the V gene TRBV4-1, with TRBD1 matching 10 bases. The CDR3 region is CASSQGDRGAGELFF. The CDR3 DNA is TGCGCCAGCAGCCAAGGGGACAGGGGTGCCGGGGAGCTGTTTTTT.